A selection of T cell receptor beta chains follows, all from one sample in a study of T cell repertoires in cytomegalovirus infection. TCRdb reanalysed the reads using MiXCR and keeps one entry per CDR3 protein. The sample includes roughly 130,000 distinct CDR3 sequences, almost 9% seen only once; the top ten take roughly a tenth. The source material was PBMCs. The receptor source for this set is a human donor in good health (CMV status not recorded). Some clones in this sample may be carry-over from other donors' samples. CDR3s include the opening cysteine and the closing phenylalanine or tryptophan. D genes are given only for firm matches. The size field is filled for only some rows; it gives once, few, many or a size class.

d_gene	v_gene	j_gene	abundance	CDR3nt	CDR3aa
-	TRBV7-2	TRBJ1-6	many	TGTGCCAGCAGCTTTTTGGGGCCTAATTCACCCCTCCACTTT	CASSFLGPNSPLHF
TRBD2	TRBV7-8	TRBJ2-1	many	TGTGCCAGCAGCGTCTTTGCGGGAGTTCCCAGCTCCTACAATGAGCAGTTCTTC	CASSVFAGVPSSYNEQFF
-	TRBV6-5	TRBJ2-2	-	TGTGCCAGCAGTTACGTGGCAGGGAACACCGGGGAGCTGTTTTTT	CASSYVAGNTGELFF
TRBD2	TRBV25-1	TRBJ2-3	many	TGTGCCAGCAGTGCAGGACTAGCGGGGGGATCTAGCACAGATACGCAGTATTTT	CASSAGLAGGSSTDTQYF
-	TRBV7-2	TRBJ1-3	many	TGTGCCAGCAGCTTAGAAAACAGCTTCTCTGGAAACACCATATATTTT	CASSLENSFSGNTIYF
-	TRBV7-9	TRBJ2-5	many	TGTGCCAGCAGCTCCTTCGACTATTACCAAGAGACCCAGTACTTC	CASSSFDYYQETQYF
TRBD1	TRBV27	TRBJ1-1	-	TGTGCCAGCAGTTCGACAGGGGGTGGGTTGGGCACTGAAGCTTTCTTT	CASSSTGGGLGTEAFF
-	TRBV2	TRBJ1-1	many	TGTGCCAGCAGTGCACCGGTTGAAGCTTTCTTT	CASSAPVEAFF
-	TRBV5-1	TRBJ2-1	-	TGCGCCAGCTGGAGTCCGGGTAGGGGTGAGCAGTTCTTC	CASWSPGRGEQFF
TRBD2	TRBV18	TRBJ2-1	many	TGTGCCAGCTCACCCCCGCTAAGCGGGGGCAAAATTAATGAGCAGTTCTTC	CASSPPLSGGKINEQFF
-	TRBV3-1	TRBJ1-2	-	TGTGCCAGCAGCCTCCCAGGACGTATCTATGGCTACACCTTC	CASSLPGRIYGYTF
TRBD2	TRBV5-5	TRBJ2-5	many	TGTGCCAGCAGCCTACCGCGGGGGGACCAAGAGACCCAGTACTTC	CASSLPRGDQETQYF
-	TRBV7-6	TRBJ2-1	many	TGTGCCAGCAGCAGGGTCGAGGGCGAGCAGTTCTTC	CASSRVEGEQFF
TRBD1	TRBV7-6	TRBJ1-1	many	TGTGCCAGCAGCTTACCGACAGGGGGTATGCCTGAAGCTTTCTTT	CASSLPTGGMPEAFF
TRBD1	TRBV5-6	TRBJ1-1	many	TGTGCCAGCAGCTGGGGGGGACAGTCGAACACTGAAGCTTTCTTT	CASSWGGQSNTEAFF
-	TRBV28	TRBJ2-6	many	TGTGCCAGCAGTGTAACAGGTCTCTCTGGGGCCAACGTCCTGACTTTC	CASSVTGLSGANVLTF
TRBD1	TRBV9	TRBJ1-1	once	TGTGCCAGCAGCGGAGGGACAGCGAAGGACACTGAAGCTTTCTTT	CASSGGTAKDTEAFF
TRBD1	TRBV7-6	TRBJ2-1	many	TGTGCCAGCAGCTTAGGGGGGACAGTCCAGGGAGAGCAGTTCTTC	CASSLGGTVQGEQFF
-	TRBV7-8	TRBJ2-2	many	TGTGCCAGCAGCTTTCGAAGGGGGGAGAACACCGGGGAGCTGTTTTTT	CASSFRRGENTGELFF
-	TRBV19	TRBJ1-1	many	TGTGCCAGTAAGGACGGAAGGGCCTCGAACACTGAAGCTTTCTTT	CASKDGRASNTEAFF
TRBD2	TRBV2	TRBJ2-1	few	TGTGCCACTCGGGGTAGACTAGCGGGGGACTTCTCCTACAATGAGCAGTTCTTC	CATRGRLAGDFSYNEQFF
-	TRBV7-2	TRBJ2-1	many	TGTGCCAGCAGCTTAGAACTAGGAGTTTACAATGAGCAGTTCTTC	CASSLELGVYNEQFF
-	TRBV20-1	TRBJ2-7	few	TGCAGTGCTAGAGAAAGCGCCTACGAGCAGTACTTC	CSARESAYEQYF
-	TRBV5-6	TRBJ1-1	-	TGTGCCAGCAGAAGGGAAAGATTGAGAATGAACACTGAAGCTTTCTTT	CASRRERLRMNTEAFF
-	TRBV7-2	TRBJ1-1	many	TGTGCCAGCAGCCACCGAGTAGGGGTGGGAGACACTGAAGCTTTCTTT	CASSHRVGVGDTEAFF
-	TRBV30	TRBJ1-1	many	TGTGCCTGGAGTGTACTTCGGAACACTGAAGCTTTCTTT	CAWSVLRNTEAFF
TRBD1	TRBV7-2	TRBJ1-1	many	TGTGCCAGCAGTTTCGCCCAGGGGGTAACTGAAGCTTTCTTT	CASSFAQGVTEAFF
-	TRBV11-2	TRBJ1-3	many	TGTGCCAGCAGCTTAGACGGAGATTCTGGAAACACCATATATTTT	CASSLDGDSGNTIYF
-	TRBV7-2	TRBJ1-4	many	TGTGCCAGCAGCCCAGAGGCCCGGGGGAGTGGTGAAAAACTGTTTTTT	CASSPEARGSGEKLFF
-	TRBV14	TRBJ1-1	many	TGTGCCAGCAGCTGGGGTGTGAACACTGAAGCTTTCTTT	CASSWGVNTEAFF
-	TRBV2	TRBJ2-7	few	TGTGCCAGCAGAGGTTTTGGTTACGAGCAGTACTTC	CASRGFGYEQYF
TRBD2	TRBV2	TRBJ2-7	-	TGTGCCAGCTTCTCCGGGACTAACTCCTACGAGCAGTACTTC	CASFSGTNSYEQYF
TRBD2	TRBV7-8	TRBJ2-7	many	TGTGCCAGCAGCTCTCAGACTAGCGGGGGGGTGAACTCCTACGAGCAGTACTTC	CASSSQTSGGVNSYEQYF
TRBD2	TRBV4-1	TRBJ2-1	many	TGCGCCAGCAGCCAAGTGCGACTAGCGGGGGGTGAGCAGTTCTTC	CASSQVRLAGGEQFF
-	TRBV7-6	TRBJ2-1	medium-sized	TGTGCCAGCAGCCCAAGGGCGGGCACCGTCAATGAGCAGTTCTTC	CASSPRAGTVNEQFF
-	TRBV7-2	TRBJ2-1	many	TGTGCCAGCAACCCAGGGGCCTCCTACAATGAGCAGTTCTTC	CASNPGASYNEQFF
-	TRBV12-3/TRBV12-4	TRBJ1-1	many	TGTGCCAGCAGTTTTAGCAGGGGCACTGAAGCTTTCTTT	CASSFSRGTEAFF
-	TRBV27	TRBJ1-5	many	TGTGCCAGCGGTGTGTTTCTGGGGGGCGTCATTCAGCCCCAGCATTTT	CASGVFLGGVIQPQHF
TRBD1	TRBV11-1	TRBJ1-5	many	TGTGCCAGCAGCTTCGACAGGGGTCAGCCCCAGCATTTT	CASSFDRGQPQHF
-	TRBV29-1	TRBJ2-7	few	TGCAGCGCTCACCCGGGGGTAGGGTACGAGCAGTACTTC	CSAHPGVGYEQYF
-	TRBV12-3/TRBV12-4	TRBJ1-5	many	TGTGCCAGCAGTCCGGGACTTGGCCAGCCCCAGCATTTT	CASSPGLGQPQHF
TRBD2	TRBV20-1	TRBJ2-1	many	TGCAGTGCCAGAAGGAATATGCGGACTAGCGGGTACAATGAGCAGTTCTTC	CSARRNMRTSGYNEQFF
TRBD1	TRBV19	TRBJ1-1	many	TGTGCCAGTAGCAGAGAGGACAGGGTAACGAACACTGAAGCTTTCTTT	CASSREDRVTNTEAFF
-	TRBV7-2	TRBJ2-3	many	TGTGCCAGCAGCCCTCACCTTCTAGCGCCTGATACGCAGTATTTT	CASSPHLLAPDTQYF
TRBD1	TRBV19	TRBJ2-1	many	TGTGCCAGTAGTACGACAGGGGGCGGCCTAACAAATGAGCAGTTCTTC	CASSTTGGGLTNEQFF